Here is one T cell receptor beta chain with its context. The antigen remains unidentified. V was shortened by 8 bases and J by 2 bases, with 19 bases between the two germline ends. Germline CDR1 and CDR2: SGHTA and FQGNSA. The CDR3 is 15 residues long. It was with 60 Vbeta and 13 Jbeta primers that the PCR ran. Original analysis: About 9.9 million shared chains were among about 80 million unique TCR beta chains counted in a later analysis. Assay: immunoSEQ multiplex PCR; the TCRdb copy retains only in-frame clones and omits some. V and J calls plus clone size are reproduced from that table; the DNA served to infer D and trimming. The sample contains around 200,000 clones, about 83% of which appear only once. This sample stems from a study of cytomegalovirus exposure and HLA in healthy donors. Notes on the study in general: An analysis was carried out later, and it reportedly showed fewer N-insertions in an Asian-associated ancestry cluster than the approximately 680-donor mean. Some V segments, TRBV6-2 and TRBV6-3 among them, were indistinguishable and were therefore excluded.

The V gene is TRBV7-2, the J gene TRBJ2-7; D might be TRBD1 (6 bases). Source material: PBMCs. The source of this sequence is a woman between 45 and 60 years old in good health and CMV-seropositive. CDR3 bases: TGTGCCAGCGGAGCAGACACAGGGTGGCCCTACGAGCAGTACTTC. It is translated as CASGADTGWPYEQYF. Variable domain in full (rest from reference TRBV7-2 and TRBJ2-7): GAGVSQSPSNKVTEKGKDVELRCDPISGHTALYWYRQSLGQGLEFLIYFQGNSAPDKSGLPSDRFSAERTGGSVSTLTIQRTQQEDSAVYLCASGADTGWPYEQYFGPGTRLTVT.